The 21 T cell receptor beta chains in this list originate from one sample, sequenced in a study of T cell responses to AZD1222 COVID-19 vaccine. Using immunoSEQ multiplex PCR, the repertoire was profiled, and TCRdb retains in-frame clones only, with some absent. This table holds about 110,000 clones, 88% found once. This sample comprised peripheral blood, obtained on day 0 of AZD1222 vaccination. These receptors were taken from an adult in good health.

The chain combines TRBV19 with TRBJ1-2, with unresolved D. The V end lost 6 bases, the J end lost 1 base, and 18 bases lay between the germline ends. Germline-derived CDR1 and CDR2 are LNHDA and SQIVND (reference sequence). This CDR3 comprises 16 residues. The CDR3 reads CASRDQAWADNYGYTF. Written as DNA, the CDR3 is TGTGCCAGTAGGGATCAAGCGTGGGCGGATAACTATGGCTACACCTTC.

The J gene is TRBJ2-2, the V gene TRBV2, with D uncertain. The V gene's germline CDR1 is SNHLY and CDR2 FYNNEI. The CDR3 is 14 residues long. The ends were cut back, 5 bases at V and 5 bases at J, with 12 bases in the middle. In DNA form, the CDR3 reads TGTGCCAGCAGTCAGCTACCATCGACCGGGGAGCTGTTTTTT. Translated: CASSQLPSTGELFF.

The chain recombines TRBV3-1 (or the pseudogene TRBV3-2) with TRBJ2-7, with D unresolved. V was pared by 2 bases and J by 6 bases, with 5 bases between. The CDR3 runs to 11 residues. Germline lookup yields CDR1 LGHDT and CDR2 YNNKEL (reference sequence). The CDR3 is CASSQSSEQYF. CDR3 coding DNA: TGTGCCAGCAGCCAAAGTAGCGAGCAGTACTTC.

The chain joins TRBV6-1 to TRBJ2-3; possibly TRBD2 for D (6 bases). This CDR3 region has 15 residues. Deletions cut 1 base from V and 6 bases from J, with 14 bases between. Germline V gives CDR1 MNHNS, CDR2 SASEGT. CDR3 residues: CASSEVGTSGDTQYF. The CDR3, as DNA: TGTGCCAGCAGTGAAGTGGGGACTTCTGGGGATACGCAGTATTTT.

V gene TRBV27 combines with J gene TRBJ1-1, with D unclear. Per the germline V gene, CDR1 is MNHEY and CDR2 is SMNVEV (reference sequence). This CDR3 is 11 amino acids long. V dropped 7 bases and J dropped 5 bases, with 8 bases sitting between them. CDR3 coding DNA: TGTGCCAGCACGGGGTCTACTGAAGCTTTCTTT. Translation: CASTGSTEAFF.

The chain combines TRBV30 with TRBJ2-5; tentatively, D is TRBD2 (6 bases). V was clipped by 1 base and J by 2 bases, with 14 bases between them. The CDR3 is 15 amino acids. CDR1 GTSNPN and CDR2 SVGIG come from the germline V gene (reference sequence). The DNA for the CDR3 is TGTGCCTGGAGTGGTTTAGGGACTGCTCAAGAGACCCAGTACTTC. It yields the protein CAWSGLGTAQETQYF.

The chain has TRBV19 and TRBJ2-5; D unclear. Germline CDR1 reads LNHDA; CDR2 reads SQIVND (reference sequence). V was shortened by 5 bases and J by 3 bases, with 10 bases between the two germline ends. CDR3 length: 13 residues. CDR3 coding DNA: TGTGCCAGTAGTTTAAGGTCCGAAGAGACCCAGTACTTC. Translation gives CASSLRSEETQYF.

The V call is TRBV29-1, the J call TRBJ2-3; the D gene is possibly TRBD2 (5 bases). V dropped 7 bases and J dropped 3 bases, with 14 bases sitting between them. Germline V gives CDR1 SQVTM, CDR2 ANQGSEA. The CDR3 extends over 13 amino acids. DNA of the CDR3: TGCAGCGGGGAGACCTATCGAACAGATACGCAGTATTTT. It translates to CSGETYRTDTQYF.

V and J are TRBV30 and TRBJ1-5; 7 bases fit TRBD1. Germline trimming cut 3 bases from V and 3 bases from J; bases unmatched to any gene: 5. The germline V gene has CDR1 GTSNPN and CDR2 SVGIG (reference sequence). The CDR3 has 14 residues. CDR3 nucleotides: TGTGCCTGGAGCGCCGGGACAGTCAATCAGCCCCAGCATTTT. It is translated as CAWSAGTVNQPQHF.

V gene TRBV5-1 combines with J gene TRBJ2-7; 7 bases fit TRBD2. The trim removed 5 bases at V and 2 bases at J, leaving 7 bases unmatched. The germline V gene encodes CDR1 SGHRS and CDR2 YFSETQ. This CDR3 contains 14 residues. The CDR3 DNA sequence: TGCGCCAGCAGTCCCCTAGCGGATACCTACGAGCAGTACTTC. It yields the protein CASSPLADTYEQYF.

Of note for this clone: Other DNA sequences from this sample encode an identical CDR3 as well. The chain combines TRBV19 with TRBJ2-6; 8 nucleotides match TRBD1. There are 15 residues in the CDR3. Germline trimming cut 9 bases from V and 0 bases from J; bases unmatched to any gene: 4. The germline V gene has CDR1 LNHDA and CDR2 SQIVND (reference sequence). CDR3: CASRTGSSGANVLTF. CDR3 sequence (DNA): TGTGCCAGCAGGACAGGGAGCTCTGGGGCCAACGTCCTGACTTTC.

The chain has TRBV10-3 and TRBJ2-1; TRBD1 might be the D (5 bases). The ends were cut back, 4 bases at V and 0 bases at J, with 10 bases in the middle. This CDR3 is 15 amino acids long. The germline V gene encodes CDR1 ENHRY and CDR2 SYGVKD. CDR3 sequence reads: CAISGGGNSYNEQFF. DNA for the CDR3: TGTGCCATCAGTGGGGGCGGTAACTCCTACAATGAGCAGTTCTTC.

This chain uses TRBV7-2 with TRBJ2-5; D not resolved. Germline-derived CDR1 and CDR2 are SGHTA and FQGNSA. This CDR3 is 13 amino acids long. V lost 4 bases and J 2 bases, leaving 8 bases between the germline ends. The CDR3 loop is CASSSTHQETQYF. The CDR3 DNA follows: TGTGCCAGCAGCTCGACTCATCAAGAGACCCAGTACTTC.

V and J are TRBV27 and TRBJ2-1, with TRBD1 identical over 8 bases. The V segment lost 5 bases and the J segment 8 bases; nucleotides outside the gene matches: 5. Germline V gives CDR1 MNHEY, CDR2 SMNVEV (reference sequence). There are 13 residues in the CDR3. CDR3 coding DNA: TGTGCCAGCAGTCTACAGGGGGGCGATGAGCAGTTCTTC. This translates into CASSLQGGDEQFF.

This clone was picked up a small number of times. The V gene is TRBV27, the J gene TRBJ2-2, with TRBD1 as a possible D gene (6 bases). Trimming pared 5 bases from V and 6 bases from J, leaving 13 bases between. Germline loops: CDR1 MNHEY, CDR2 SMNVEV (reference sequence). The CDR3 runs to 14 residues. Here the CDR3 reads CASSPNRDAGELFF. CDR3 DNA sequence: TGTGCCAGCAGTCCCAACAGGGACGCCGGGGAGCTGTTTTTT.

The V call is TRBV19, the J call TRBJ1-2; D remains unclear. V lost 3 bases to trimming and J lost 2 bases, with 13 bases between them. The germline gives CDR1 LNHDA, CDR2 SQIVND (reference sequence). The CDR3 has 15 residues. CDR3 in DNA: TGTGCCAGTAGTATCATCGGGCCACGAAACTATGGCTACACCTTC. It translates to CASSIIGPRNYGYTF.

The chain couples TRBV11-2 to TRBJ2-1; possibly TRBD2 for D (5 bases). The V end lost 1 base, the J end lost 0 bases, and 13 bases lay between the germline ends. This CDR3 comprises 17 residues. Germline V gene data show CDR1 as SGHAT and CDR2 as FQNNGV. The CDR3 DNA is TGTGCCAGCAGCTTAGGCCCGGACTCTCTCTCCTACAATGAGCAGTTCTTC. It yields the protein CASSLGPDSLSYNEQFF.

The chain recombines TRBV5-4 with TRBJ2-7; perhaps D is TRBD1 or TRBD2 (6 bases each). This CDR3 has 14 amino acids. Trimming shortened V by 1 base and J by 1 base, and 9 bases separated the two germline ends. The V gene's germline CDR1 is SGHNT and CDR2 YYREEE (reference sequence). CDR3 sequence reads: CASSLTGRSYEQYF. The DNA for the CDR3 is TGTGCCAGCAGCTTGACAGGGAGGTCCTACGAGCAGTACTTC.

The chain uses TRBV28 and TRBJ1-5; D gene unclear. V was trimmed by 6 bases and J by 9 bases, leaving 9 bases between them. Germline assignment: CDR1 MDHEN and CDR2 SYDVKM. The CDR3 contains 11 residues. Here the CDR3 reads CASRSLGPQHF. The CDR3 region has the DNA TGTGCCAGCAGGTCCCTAGGGCCCCAGCATTTT. Combining the CDR3 with reference TRBV28 and TRBJ1-5 gives the whole variable domain DVKVTQSSRYLVKRTGEKVFLECVQDMDHENMFWYRQDPGLGLRLIYFSYDVKMKEKGDIPEGYSVSREKKERFSLILESASTNQTSMYLCASRSLGPQHFGDGTRLSIL.

This clone was seen only once. V is TRBV24-1 and J is TRBJ2-1; no definite D call. V gave up 2 bases and J gave up 6 bases, with 13 bases separating them. This CDR3 spans 15 amino acids. Germline CDR1 is KGHDR and CDR2 is SFDVKD. The CDR3 nucleotides are TGTGCCACCAGTGATTATCCGTCAGCTGGCAATGAGCAGTTCTTC. Translation gives CATSDYPSAGNEQFF.

The chain couples TRBV11-2 to TRBJ2-7; D remains unclear. Per the germline V gene, CDR1 is SGHAT and CDR2 is FQNNGV. The CDR3 contains 14 residues. Trimming shortened V by 1 base and J by 6 bases, and 13 bases separated the two germline ends. This chain's CDR3 is CASSLADPTREQYF. CDR3 bases: TGTGCCAGCAGCTTAGCAGACCCGACCCGCGAGCAGTACTTC.